The clone carrying this T cell receptor beta chain was counted only a few times. Its antigen is unknown. The entirety of the isolated RNA underwent reverse transcription, so expressed TCRB transcripts were sequenced. Some clones are missing from TCRdb's copy, which holds only in-frame ones; the method was immunoSEQ multiplex PCR. This table holds hundreds of thousands of clones, roughly an eighth found once. The data derive from a study of beta chain features in type 1 diabetes. Notes on the study in general: In every one of the four CD4+ subsets, TCRB CDR3s were moderately but significantly shorter in Type 1 diabetes patients.

Per germline, CDR1 SGHTA and CDR2 FQGNSA. Trimming took off 5 bases at V and 2 bases at J, with 11 bases between the two ends. The CDR3 runs 14 residues. The receptor's source is a man between 18 and 35 years old with type 1 diabetes. The chain is built from TRBV7-2 and TRBJ2-3, with D perhaps matching TRBD1 (6 bases). The sequenced sample consisted of naive CD4+ T cells from blood. CDR3 region: CASSVDRHTDTQYF. CDR3 DNA: TGTGCCAGCAGCGTGGACAGACACACAGATACGCAGTATTTT.